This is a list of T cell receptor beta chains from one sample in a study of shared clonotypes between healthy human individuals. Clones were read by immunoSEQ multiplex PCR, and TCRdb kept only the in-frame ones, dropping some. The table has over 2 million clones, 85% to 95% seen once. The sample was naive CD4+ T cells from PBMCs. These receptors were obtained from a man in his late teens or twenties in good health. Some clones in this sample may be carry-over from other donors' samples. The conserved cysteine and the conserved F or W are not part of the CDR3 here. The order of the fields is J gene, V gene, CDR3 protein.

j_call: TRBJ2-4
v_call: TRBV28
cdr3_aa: ASSLGTRGGKNIQY

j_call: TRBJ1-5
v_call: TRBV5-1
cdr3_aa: ASSLGGSGGQPQH

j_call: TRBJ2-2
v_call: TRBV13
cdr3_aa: ASSRERGLFGELF

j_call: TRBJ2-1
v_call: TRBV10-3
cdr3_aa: AISASGGSREAIYNEQF

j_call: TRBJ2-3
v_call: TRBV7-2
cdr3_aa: ASRLGLAGGPDTQY

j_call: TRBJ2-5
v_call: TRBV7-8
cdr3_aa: ASSEGGGAY

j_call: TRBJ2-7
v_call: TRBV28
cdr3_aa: ASSLTYEQY

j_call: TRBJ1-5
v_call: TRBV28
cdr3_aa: ASSYTQGQPQH

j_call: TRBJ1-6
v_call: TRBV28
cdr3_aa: ASSPGTWNSPLH

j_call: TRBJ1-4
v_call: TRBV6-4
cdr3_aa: ASSAPLRDLYATNEKLF

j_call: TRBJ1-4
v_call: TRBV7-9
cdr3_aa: ASSHARGLVDEKLF

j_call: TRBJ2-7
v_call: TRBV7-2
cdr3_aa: ASSFSTNSYEQY

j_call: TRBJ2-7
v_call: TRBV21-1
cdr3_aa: ASSKEGGASYEQY

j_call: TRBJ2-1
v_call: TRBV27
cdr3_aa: ASSPLAGGGNEQF

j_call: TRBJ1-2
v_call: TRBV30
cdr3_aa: AWSVSGMGGYT

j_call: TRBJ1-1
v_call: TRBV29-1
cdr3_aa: SVEDPQGGTEAF

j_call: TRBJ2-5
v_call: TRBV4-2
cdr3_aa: ASSTGQTQETQY